This T cell receptor beta chain comes out of a study of T-cell memory formation after mild COVID-19 (dated by TCRdb to the early 2020s). About the investigation overall: TCR sequence clusters from the two donors were largely donor specific. In a couple of donors, T-cell clones that expanded and contracted after mild COVID-19 were followed by sequencing TCRalpha and TCRbeta repertoires longitudinally. The cohort was made up of two young adult volunteers, one female and one male, who were previously healthy. On the study overall, not on this receptor specifically: The detection of some responding clones in pre-infection memory suggests that pre-existing cross-reactive memory T cells joined the SARS-CoV-2 response. Clones contracting from day 15 to 85 had balanced CD4/CD8 phenotypes, while a second wave expanding from day 15 to 37 was biased towards CD4+. Contracting CD4+ clones appeared mostly in the CM and EM memory subsets, whereas CD8+ clones were enriched in EMRA. The second-wave clones that peaked on day 37 were not confirmed to be SARS-CoV-2 specific. Only two mild cases were covered by the study, and larger cohorts that include severe cases with pre-infection samples were considered necessary.

Ficoll-Paque density gradient centrifugation was the method used to isolate PBMCs. Sequencing was performed on an Illumina NovaSeq 6000. TCRalpha and TCRbeta cDNA libraries were built by 5'RACE with constant-segment primers, adding sample barcodes and unique molecular identifiers. RNA was extracted from every sample with Trizol reagent. Libraries were amplified in two PCR steps, with a second sample barcode and Illumina TruSeq adapters added in the second step. Sequencing of libraries was performed on an Illumina NovaSeq with 2 x 150 bp paired-end reads. The authors' pipeline ran thus. Demultiplexing of reads and collapsing into UMI-guided consensus sequences were performed with migec v1.2.7. Using mixcr v2.1.11, UMI consensuses were aligned to TRA and TRB V and J templates and then assembled into clonotypes. Expanded or contracted clonotypes were those called significant by both edgeR and NoisET, with noise models trained on biological replicates. For edgeR calls, the cutoffs were a false discovery rate-adjusted p below 0.01 and a log2 fold-change threshold of 1. As an exploratory analysis of dynamics, max-normalized trajectories of the 1000 most abundant clonotypes were examined with PCA combined with hierarchical clustering. Separately sequenced CD4+ and CD8+ repertoires were used to assign the CD4 or CD8 phenotype of responding clones. TCRdb trimmed public reads at Q25 via fastp, called clones via MiXCR and kept in-frame beta chains. Each entry merges the rows of one CDR3 protein and shows their most common DNA and genes. The V and J calls reflect TCRdb's pipeline rather than the authors' work. This sample is represented by around 390,000 distinct CDR3 sequences; approximately 15% of them were singletons. Roughly 21% of the sample lies in the top ten.

Notes on this clonotype: No antigen is known for it. Per-base qualities were not stored, and no clone one base away is much larger.

Trimming removed 1 base from V and 4 bases from J, leaving 7 bases between the germline ends. Taken from the germline V gene, the CDR1 and CDR2 loops are SGHRS and YFSETQ. From the cysteine up to the phenylalanine, the CDR3 has a length of 13 residues. The retained sequence is limited to the CDR3, 39 bases, with the frame set at the first base. The chain joins TRBV5-1 to TRBJ2-3; TRBD1 might be the D gene, on 5 matching bases. The sequencing input was PBMCs or a T cell subset sorted from them (not recorded which). This clonotype originated in a young man who had mild COVID-19 (a few samples of this study predate the infection). The sample titles of this study are shuffled in the database, so cell type and time point are left out; the donor was told from shared clones. The DNA sequence reads TGCGCCAGCAGCTTGACAGGTCCAGATACGCAGTATTTT. Its protein product is CASSLTGPDTQYF.